The present T cell receptor (beta chain) was sequenced within a study of beta chain features in type 1 diabetes. Per germline, CDR1 LGHNA and CDR2 YNFKEQ. Trimming left V 0 bases short and J 3 bases short, with 20 bases between. The CDR3 is made up of 18 amino acids. The whole isolated RNA underwent reverse transcription, so sequencing captured expressed TCRB transcripts. Clones were sequenced by immunoSEQ multiplex PCR, and TCRdb holds only the in-frame ones, with some missing. Here the sample spans about 900,000 clones, 15% to 20% being singletons. This receptor was identified in a young woman in good health. The sequencing sample was made of naive CD4+ T cells from blood. This chain uses TRBV4-2 with TRBJ1-2; the D gene is possibly TRBD1 (5 bases). DNA for the CDR3: TGTGCCAGCAGCCAAGATTGGGCCCCAGGGCAATTTGACTATGGCTACACCTTC. Protein: CASSQDWAPGQFDYGYTF.